This TCR beta chain was sequenced during a study of blood T cell repertoires in COVID-19. Study-level information: The study drew acute and convalescent COVID-19 samples from the United States, Italy and Spain. The cDNA or gDNA used as material had been derived from T cells, B-cell-depleted T cells, or PBMCs.

Authors' processing steps: Estimation of nucleated cell counts was performed using reference gene primer amplification. The data were produced by immunoSEQ multiplex PCR, yet TCRdb's version contains in-frame clones alone and is incomplete. V and J calls plus clone size are reproduced from that table; the DNA served to infer D and trimming. This sample has around 17,000 clones, with around 91% found just once. V shed 4 bases and J shed 4 bases, with 14 bases lying between them. The CDR3 sequence is 15 residues long. CDR1 and CDR2 (germline): LGHDT, YNNKEL (reference sequence). The TCR originated in a man aged 55-75 years with active COVID-19. Sequences were obtained from peripheral blood. This chain uses TRBV3-1 (or the pseudogene TRBV3-2) with TRBJ1-3; D might be TRBD1 (5 bases). Here the CDR3 DNA reads TGTGCCAGCAGCCCCAGGGCAGGATGGGGAAACACCATATATTTT. The encoded protein is CASSPRAGWGNTIYF.